This T cell receptor (beta chain) was sequenced during a study of spatial heterogeneity in lung cancer. Study in general: The approximately 77 donors had untreated early-stage non-small cell lung cancer. Available follow-up PBMC samples were sequenced, at a median of approximately two years post-resection.

TCRdb reprocessed the 5' RACE reads via MiXCR and lists one record per CDR3 protein. The sample consists of about 27,000 distinct CDR3 sequences, almost 5.5% of them appearing once. The time point: blood at routine non-recurrence follow-up after resection. Germline V gives CDR1 MGHRA, CDR2 YSYEKL. This CDR3 is built from 15 residues. J was trimmed by 6 bases and V by 0 bases; bases with no gene match: 5. This clonotype appeared many times. This sample comprised PBMCs, obtained at follow-up. The chain joins TRBV4-1 to TRBJ1-5, with 7 bases lining up with TRBD1. The source of this sequence is a female donor with early-stage non-small cell lung cancer. The CDR3 coding sequence is TGCGCCAGCAGCCAAGATTCGACAGGGCTTCAGCCCCAGCATTTT. It yields the protein CASSQDSTGLQPQHF.